The source of this T cell receptor beta chain is a study of beta chain features in type 1 diabetes. The CDR3 has 17 residues. Germline loops: CDR1 MNHEY, CDR2 SMNVEV (reference sequence). The V and J ends lost 5 bases and 2 bases, in that order; junction bases with no gene match: 12. As every portion of the isolated RNA was reverse transcribed, the sequencing read expressed TCRB transcripts. Naive, central memory and regulatory T cell samples produced a mean of around 4 million reads. The assay was immunoSEQ multiplex PCR, and TCRdb's table has in-frame clones only and misses some. The repertoire holds 900,000 or so clones, with roughly 17% as singletons. Via CD45RO/CCR7/CD25/CD127/CD95/CD27, cells of the CD4+ naive, central memory, regulatory and stem cell-like memory subsets were sorted.

The V gene is TRBV27, the J gene TRBJ2-1; 7 positions match TRBD1. The sequencing sample was made of naive CD4+ T cells from blood. This sequence originates from a woman aged 18 to 35 in good health. The CDR3 reads CASSPRDSDPTYNEQFF. The DNA for the CDR3 is TGTGCCAGCAGTCCCCGGGACAGCGACCCTACCTACAATGAGCAGTTCTTC.